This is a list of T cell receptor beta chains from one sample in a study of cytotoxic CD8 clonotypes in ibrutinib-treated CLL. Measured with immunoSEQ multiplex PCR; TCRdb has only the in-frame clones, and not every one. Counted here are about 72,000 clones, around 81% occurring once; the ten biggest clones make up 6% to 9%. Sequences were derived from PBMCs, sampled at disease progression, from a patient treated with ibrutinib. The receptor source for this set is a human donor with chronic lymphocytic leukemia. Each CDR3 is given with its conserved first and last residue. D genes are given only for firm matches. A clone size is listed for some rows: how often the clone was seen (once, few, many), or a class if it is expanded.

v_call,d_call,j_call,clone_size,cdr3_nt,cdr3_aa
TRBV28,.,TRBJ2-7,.,TGTGCCAGCACCAGCGAAGGGGCCTACCAGTGGTACGAGCAGTACTTC,CASTSEGAYQWYEQYF
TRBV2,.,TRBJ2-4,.,TGTGCCATACAATCGAGGTACCCGACCCAAAACATTCAGTACTTC,CAIQSRYPTQNIQYF
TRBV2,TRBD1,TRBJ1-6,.,TGTGCCAATAGAGTACAGGGGGGAGGTTCACCCTTCCACTTT,CANRVQGGGSPFHF
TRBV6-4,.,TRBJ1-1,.,TGTGCCAGCGCCCAGGGGACCGGCACTGAAGCTTTCTTT,CASAQGTGTEAFF
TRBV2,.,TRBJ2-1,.,TGTGCCAGCAGTCCTAGCTACAATGAGCAGTTCTTC,CASSPSYNEQFF
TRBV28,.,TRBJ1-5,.,TGTGCCAGCAGTCCGGCAGTTCAGCCCCAGCATTTT,CASSPAVQPQHF
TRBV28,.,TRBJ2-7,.,TGTGCCAGCAGACTTGGGATATTAGTCGGGGAAGGGAGAGGGGACTCATACGAGCAGTACTTC,CASRLGILVGEGRGDSYEQYF
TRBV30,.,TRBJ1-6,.,TGTGCCTGGAGTGTGTCGGGCTTTCGTAATTCACCCCTCCACTTT,CAWSVSGFRNSPLHF
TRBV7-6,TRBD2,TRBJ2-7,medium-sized,TGTGCCAGCAGCCCCGGGGGAGGGGCCTACGAGCAGTACTTC,CASSPGGGAYEQYF
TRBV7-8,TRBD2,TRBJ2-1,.,TGTGCCAGCAGCCCCGGACTAGCGGGAGGGTTTGAGCAGTTCTTC,CASSPGLAGGFEQFF
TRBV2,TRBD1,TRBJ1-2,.,TGTGCCAGCAGTTCCGGACAGGGAGGCTTCGGCTACACCTTC,CASSSGQGGFGYTF
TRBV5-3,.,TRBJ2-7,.,TGTGCCAGAAGCTCCGAGAGCAACGAGCAGTACTTC,CARSSESNEQYF
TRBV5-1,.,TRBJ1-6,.,TGCGCCAGCAGCTTGGGTGGGGCGTTGGCTTCACCCCTCCACTTT,CASSLGGALASPLHF
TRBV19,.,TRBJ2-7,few,TGTGCCAGTAGTAGGGGGACTCTCTACGAGCAGTACTTC,CASSRGTLYEQYF
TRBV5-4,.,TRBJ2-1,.,TGTGCCAGCAGCCCCCACGGGTTACGAGAGCAGTTCTTC,CASSPHGLREQFF
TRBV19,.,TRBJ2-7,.,TGTGCCAGTAGTATCTCGACGGAAAGAACCTACGAGCAGTACTTC,CASSISTERTYEQYF
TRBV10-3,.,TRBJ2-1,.,TGTGCCACCTCTCCTTCATCCCGCACCTACAATGAGCAGTTCTTC,CATSPSSRTYNEQFF
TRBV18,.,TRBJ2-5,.,TGTGCCAGCTCACCTAGTTATGTGGGGAAAGAGACCCAGTACTTC,CASSPSYVGKETQYF
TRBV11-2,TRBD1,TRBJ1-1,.,TGTGCCAGCAGCTTAGGACAGGGGGCGGCTTTCTTT,CASSLGQGAAFF
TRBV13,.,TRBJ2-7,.,TGTGCCAGCAGCTCAGGGGGAGGGGAGGTCGACTACGAGCAGTACTTC,CASSSGGGEVDYEQYF
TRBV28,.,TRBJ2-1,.,TGTGCCAACGCCAGGGGCGAGAACAATGAGCAGTTCTTC,CANARGENNEQFF
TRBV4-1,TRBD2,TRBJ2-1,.,TGCGCCAGCAGCCAAGGACTAGCGGCATACAATGAGCAGTTCTTC,CASSQGLAAYNEQFF
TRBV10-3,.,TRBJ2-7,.,TGTGCCACCGGACTGAGGAGGGGAACTCATGAGCAGTACTTC,CATGLRRGTHEQYF
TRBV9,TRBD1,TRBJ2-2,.,TGTGCCAGCAGCGCATCCGGGACAGGGATCGGGGAGCTGTTTTTT,CASSASGTGIGELFF
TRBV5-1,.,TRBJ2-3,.,TGCGCCAGCACCAGACAGCGGCTAGGAGATACGCAGTATTTT,CASTRQRLGDTQYF
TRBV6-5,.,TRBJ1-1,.,TGTGCCAGCAGTTACCTCCAGCAGGGGTTCACTGAAGCTTTCTTT,CASSYLQQGFTEAFF
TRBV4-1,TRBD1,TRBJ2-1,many,TGCGCCAGCAGCCCTGACAGGGGCTCCTACAATGAGCAGTTCTTC,CASSPDRGSYNEQFF
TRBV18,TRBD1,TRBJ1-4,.,TGTGCCAGCTCACCGCCGGGACAGGGGCATGAAAAACTGTTTTTT,CASSPPGQGHEKLFF
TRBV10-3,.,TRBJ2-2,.,TGTGCCATCAGGAAGGTTGCTAGCTATTCCGGGGAGCTGTTTTTT,CAIRKVASYSGELFF
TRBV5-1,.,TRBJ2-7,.,TGCGCCAGCAGCCAGACACTAAGCGGATACGAGCAGTACTTC,CASSQTLSGYEQYF
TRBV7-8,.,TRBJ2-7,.,TGTGCCAGCAGCAACCGGGACTCTAGGGACGAGCAGTACTTC,CASSNRDSRDEQYF
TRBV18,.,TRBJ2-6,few,TGTGCCAGCTCACCAATCTCTGGGGCCAACGTCCTGACTTTC,CASSPISGANVLTF
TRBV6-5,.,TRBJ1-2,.,TGTGCCAGCAGTTCGGGGAGGGCGAACTATGGCTACACCTTC,CASSSGRANYGYTF
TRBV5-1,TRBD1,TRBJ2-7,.,TGCGCCAGCAGCGAAGTTAGGACAGGGGCTGAGCAGTACTTC,CASSEVRTGAEQYF
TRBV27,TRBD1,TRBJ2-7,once,TGTGCCAGCAGTTTATCGGTGACAGGGATAACCGAGCAGTACTTC,CASSLSVTGITEQYF
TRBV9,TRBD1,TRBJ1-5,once,TGTGCCAGCAGCGTAGACTCAGGGGGCTTGGGTCAGCCCCAGCATTTT,CASSVDSGGLGQPQHF
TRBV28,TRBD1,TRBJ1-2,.,TGTGCCAGCAGTTTAAACCTCAGGGGGCGCCTTGGCTACACCTTC,CASSLNLRGRLGYTF
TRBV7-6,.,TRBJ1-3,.,TGTGCCAGCAGCTTATGGGGACGCGGGAGTACGGGAAACACCATATATTTT,CASSLWGRGSTGNTIYF
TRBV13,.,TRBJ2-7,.,TGTGCCAGCAGCTCACGGGCCTTTTCCGAGCAGTACTTC,CASSSRAFSEQYF
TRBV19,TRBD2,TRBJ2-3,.,TGTGCCAGTAGTCGCCATTGGACTAGCGGGCGCACAGATACGCAGTATTTT,CASSRHWTSGRTDTQYF
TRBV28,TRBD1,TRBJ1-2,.,TGTGCCAGCAGTCGATACAGGGGTGGCTACACCTTC,CASSRYRGGYTF
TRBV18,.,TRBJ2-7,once,TGTGCCAGCGCCCGACCGACAGGCTCCTACGAGCAGTACTTC,CASARPTGSYEQYF
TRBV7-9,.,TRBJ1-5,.,TGTGCCAGCAGCTTGAGGGTGGGGAGCAATCAGCCCCAGCATTTT,CASSLRVGSNQPQHF
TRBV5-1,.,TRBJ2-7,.,TGCGCCAGCAGCTTACTAGGACTCAACTACGAGCAGTACTTC,CASSLLGLNYEQYF
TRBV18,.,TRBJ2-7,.,TGTGCCAGCTCACCACCGGGACACTATTACGAGCAGTACTTC,CASSPPGHYYEQYF
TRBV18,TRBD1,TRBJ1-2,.,TGTGCCAGCTCTCTCCAGGGGGCGGAGACATATGGCTACACCTTC,CASSLQGAETYGYTF
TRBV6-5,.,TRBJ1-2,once,TGTGCCAGCAGTTACTCCTCCGGGAATCACTATGGCTACACCTTC,CASSYSSGNHYGYTF
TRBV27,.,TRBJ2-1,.,TGTGCCAGCAGTTTTGGGGTCAGGGGTTACAATGAGCAGTTCTTC,CASSFGVRGYNEQFF
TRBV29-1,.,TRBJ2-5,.,TGCAGCGTTGAGTGGTTGTTCCTTTCTGGGGAGACCCAGTACTTC,CSVEWLFLSGETQYF
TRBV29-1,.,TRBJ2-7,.,TGCAGCGTTGACGGTAGGGGTCCCTACGAGCAGTACTTC,CSVDGRGPYEQYF
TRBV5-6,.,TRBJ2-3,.,TGTGCCAGCGCTTGGTGGGGTCTCTACGCAGATACGCAGTATTTT,CASAWWGLYADTQYF
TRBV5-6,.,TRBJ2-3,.,TGTGCCAGCAGCTTAGGAAGTACAGATACGCAGTATTTT,CASSLGSTDTQYF
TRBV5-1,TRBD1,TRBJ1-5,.,TGCGCCAGCAGCCCCGGGACAGGGAAAGTAGTTCAGCCCCAGCATTTT,CASSPGTGKVVQPQHF
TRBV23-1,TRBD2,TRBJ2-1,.,TGCGCCAGCAGTAAGAAACCGGGACTAGCGCCCGGGAGCTCCTACAATGAGCAGTTCTTC,CASSKKPGLAPGSSYNEQFF